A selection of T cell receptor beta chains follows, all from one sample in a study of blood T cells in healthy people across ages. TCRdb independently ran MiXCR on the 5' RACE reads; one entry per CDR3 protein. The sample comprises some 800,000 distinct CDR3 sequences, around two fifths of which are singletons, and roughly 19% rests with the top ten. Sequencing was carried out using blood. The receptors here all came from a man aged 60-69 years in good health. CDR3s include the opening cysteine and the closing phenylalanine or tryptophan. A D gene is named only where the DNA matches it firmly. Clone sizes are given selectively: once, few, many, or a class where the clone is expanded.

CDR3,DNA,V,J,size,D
CASSSAISFTDTQYF,TGTGCCAGCAGCTCGGCTATATCCTTCACAGATACGCAGTATTTT,TRBV7-9,TRBJ2-3,-,-
CASGQEIRLGYNEQFF,TGCGCCAGCGGCCAAGAAATACGCTTAGGGTACAATGAGCAGTTCTTC,TRBV4-1,TRBJ2-1,-,-
CASGRTSWSSYNEQFF,TGTGCCAGCGGCCGGACTAGCTGGAGCTCCTACAATGAGCAGTTCTTC,TRBV27,TRBJ2-1,-,TRBD2
CAIQSSVYPNYEQYF,TGTGCCATCCAATCTAGCGTGTACCCTAACTACGAGCAGTACTTC,TRBV10-3,TRBJ2-7,many,-
CASRADLGGANVLTF,TGTGCCAGCAGGGCGGATCTCGGGGGGGCCAACGTCCTGACTTTC,TRBV12-3/TRBV12-4,TRBJ2-6,many,-
CATSDGTDTQYF,TGTGCCACCAGTGACGGGACAGATACGCAGTATTTT,TRBV24-1,TRBJ2-3,few,-
CSARPGQASYNEQFF,TGCAGTGCTAGACCGGGACAGGCTTCCTACAATGAGCAGTTCTTC,TRBV20-1,TRBJ2-1,-,TRBD1
CASSKVTGNYGYTF,TGTGCCAGCAGCAAAGTTACAGGGAACTATGGCTACACCTTC,TRBV21-1,TRBJ1-2,-,-
CSVSGDLQETQYF,TGCAGTGTTAGTGGGGACCTCCAAGAGACCCAGTACTTC,TRBV20-1,TRBJ2-5,-,-
CSARVTNEKLFF,TGCAGTGCTAGAGTCACTAATGAAAAACTGTTTTTT,TRBV20-1,TRBJ1-4,-,-